These 8 T cell receptor beta chains came from one sample sequenced in a study of T cells in Graves' hyperthyroidism and ophthalmopathy (dated by TCRdb to 2018 to 2020). Library preparation was by multiplex PCR. Sequencing relied on an Illumina HiSeq 2000. TCR beta CDR3 regions were amplified from RNA transcripts. A first-round RT-PCR of the TCR CDR3 used the HTBI primer set with the Qiagen OneStep RT-PCR kit. The raw public data were reprocessed by TCRdb itself: fastp quality trimming at Q25, MiXCR clonotype calling, in-frame beta chains only. Rows are combined by CDR3 protein, so each entry shows the most common genes and DNA. The sample table contains around 600,000 distinct CDR3 sequences; only one count was recorded for 13% to 15% of them. The ten largest account for roughly 6.9% of the sample. Sequenced: blood. The source of these receptors is a woman younger than 30 with Graves' ophthalmopathy.

The chain combines TRBV20-1 with TRBJ1-1; D is perhaps TRBD1 (5 bases). CDR3 length: 15 amino acids. Per the germline V gene, CDR1 is DFQATT and CDR2 is SNEGSKA (reference sequence). Deletions cut 0 bases from V and 0 bases from J, with 11 bases between. The CDR3 loop reads CSARDGGFLNTEAFF. CDR3 sequence (DNA): TGCAGTGCTAGAGATGGGGGATTCTTGAACACTGAAGCTTTCTTT.

This clonotype was counted ten times or more. The chain combines TRBV10-3 with TRBJ2-7; 8 bases align to TRBD2. With 4 bases clipped from V and 1 base from J, the junction kept 6 bases outside the gene matches. Germline-derived CDR1 and CDR2 are ENHRY and SYGVKD. CDR3 length: 15 residues. CDR3 protein: CAISAAGGISYEQYF. The DNA of the CDR3 is TGTGCCATCAGTGCGGCGGGAGGTATTTCCTACGAGCAGTACTTC.

This clonotype was counted many times. The chain has TRBV29-1 and TRBJ2-7, with TRBD1 identical over 7 bases. The CDR3 spans 14 residues. V lost 0 bases and J lost 3; bases outside the gene matches: 5. Germline V gene lookup returns CDR1 SQVTM and CDR2 ANQGSEA. The CDR3 bases are TGCAGCGTTGAAGACCGGGACAGCAGCTACGAGCAGTACTTC. Amino acid sequence: CSVEDRDSSYEQYF.

This clonotype was observed a few times. This rearrangement joins TRBV6-1 to TRBJ1-4; D might be TRBD1 (6 bases). CDR3 length equals 17 residues. Germline-derived CDR1 and CDR2 are MNHNS and SASEGT. The V end lost 7 bases, the J end lost 0 bases, and 18 bases lay between the germline ends. CDR3 sequence: CASTATTGTATNEKLFF. In DNA form, the CDR3 reads TGTGCCAGCACAGCTACGACAGGAACTGCAACTAATGAAAAACTGTTTTTT.

This clonotype was counted a single time. A read error may be the cause here, since a much bigger clone is one base away. The chain combines TRBV7-2 with TRBJ2-1; 12 bases are a match to TRBD2. CDR3 length: 15 amino acids. Per the germline V gene, CDR1 is SGHTA and CDR2 is FQGNSA. The CDR3 protein is CASSLSSGRAGEHFF. The CDR3 DNA follows: TGTGCCAGCAGCTTATCTAGCGGGAGGGCCGGTGAGCATTTCTTC. Supplemented by reference TRBV7-2 and TRBJ2-1, the full variable domain reads GAGVSQSPSNKVTEKGKDVELRCDPISGHTALYWYRQSLGQGLEFLIYFQGNSAPDKSGLPSDRFSAERTGGSVSTLTIQRTQQEDSAVYLCASSLSSGRAGEHFFGPGTRLTVL.

The CDR3 spells CASSSGAGRYNEQFF. The CDR3 DNA is TGTGCCAGCAGTTCCGGGGCAGGACGGTACAATGAGCAGTTCTTC. V gene TRBV6-2 or TRBV6-3 combines with J gene TRBJ2-1, with D perhaps being TRBD1 or TRBD2 (5 bases each). Germline V gene lookup returns CDR1 MNHEY and CDR2 SVGEGT. The CDR3 loop spans 15 amino acids. V lost 4 bases, J lost 4 bases, and 14 bases lay in between.

The rearrangement links TRBV20-1 to TRBJ1-4, with 7 positions matching TRBD1. V dropped 6 bases and J dropped 3; count of bases not matched to a gene: 10. The CDR3 is 15 residues long. Per germline, CDR1 DFQATT and CDR2 SNEGSKA (reference sequence). CDR3 nucleotide sequence: TGCAGTGCCATCACGACACAGGGGTCTAATGAAAAACTGTTTTTT. Protein product: CSAITTQGSNEKLFF.

Turning to this clonotype: One base away lies a much larger clone, so this may be a sequencing read error. The chain uses TRBV18 and TRBJ2-5; no reliable D call. This CDR3 is built from 15 residues. Trimming stripped 0 bases from V and 5 bases from J, with 13 bases between. Germline V lookup: CDR1 KGHSH, CDR2 LQKENI. CDR3 sequence (DNA): TGTGCCAGCTCACCACCGATCCGGAGAAGGGAGACCCAGTACTTC. Protein: CASSPPIRRRETQYF.